These 30 T cell receptor beta chains were sequenced from one sample in a study of T cell repertoires in cytomegalovirus infection. The antigens for these receptors are not known. One entry per CDR3 protein results from TCRdb running MiXCR on the reads. The sample comprises 600,000 to 700,000 distinct CDR3 sequences, roughly 33% of which are singletons, and about 20% rests with the top ten. Source: cultured PBMCs, taken from culture after CMV antigen stimulation. These receptors all stem from a human donor in good health (CMV status not recorded). Some clones in this sample may be carry-over from other donors' samples.

This clonotype was observed at least ten times. This sequence joins TRBV7-2 and TRBJ2-3; 8 bases align to TRBD1. CDR3 size: 14 residues. The V and J ends lost 5 bases and 8 bases, in that order; junction bases with no gene match: 9. Germline V gene lookup returns CDR1 SGHTA and CDR2 FQGNSA. The CDR3 loop is CASSPDRGIGTQYF. The CDR3, as DNA: TGTGCCAGCAGCCCCGACAGGGGTATCGGTACGCAGTATTTT.

The gene calls are TRBV2 and TRBJ2-2; D tentatively fits TRBD1 or TRBD2 (6 bases each). Germline loops: CDR1 SNHLY, CDR2 FYNNEI. The CDR3 is 15 amino acids. Trimming stripped 4 bases from V and 0 bases from J, with 9 bases between. The CDR3 region is CASSGGATNTGELFF. In DNA, the CDR3 is TGTGCCAGCAGTGGGGGGGCCACGAACACCGGGGAGCTGTTTTTT.

For this clonotype: The DNA is left out, because the CDR3 cannot be placed on it with certainty; the CDR3 is given as TCRdb lists it. CDR3 amino acids: CASSFGPGTEQYF. The rearrangement links TRBV7-9 to TRBJ2-7; the D call TRBD1 from the table was never checked on the DNA. The CDR3 contains 13 residues when both ends are counted. Germline lookup yields CDR1 SEHNR and CDR2 FQNEAQ (reference sequence).

CDR3 DNA: TGTGCCAGCAGCCAAGGCGGGGAGGGTACGCAGTATTTT. Translating it yields CASSQGGEGTQYF. This chain uses TRBV4-2 with TRBJ2-3; 7 bases map to TRBD2. CDR1 and CDR2 from the germline V gene are LGHNA and YNFKEQ. The J segment lost 8 bases and the V segment lost 1 base, leaving 3 bases of the junction unmatched. The CDR3 has 13 amino acids.

A single count supports this clonotype. This rearrangement joins TRBV5-4 to TRBJ2-1; no reliable D call. CDR1 and CDR2 from the germline V gene are SGHNT and YYREEE (reference sequence). The CDR3 runs to 14 residues. V was trimmed by 6 bases and J by 5 bases, leaving 15 bases between them. CDR3 coding DNA: TGTGCCAGCAACTCTGGTCGGGCTAACAATGAGCAGTTCTTC. It encodes CASNSGRANNEQFF.

The sample holds many counts of this clonotype. CDR3: CASSVSGSDTDTQYF. In DNA, the CDR3 is TGTGCCAGCAGCGTTAGCGGGAGCGACACAGATACGCAGTATTTT. The chain joins TRBV7-2 to TRBJ2-3; 9 bases map to TRBD2. V lost 5 bases, J lost 2 bases, and 5 bases stayed unmatched. The CDR3 loop spans 15 amino acids. The V gene's germline CDR1 is SGHTA and CDR2 FQGNSA.

This clonotype was seen ten or more times. The genes are TRBV12-3 or TRBV12-4 and TRBJ1-3; D gene ambiguous. Trimming took off 5 bases at V and 2 bases at J, with 13 bases between the two ends. The CDR3 contains 15 residues. CDR3 residues: CASSRLESPGNTIYF. The CDR3 DNA reads TGTGCCAGCAGTCGTCTAGAAAGCCCTGGAAACACCATATATTTT.

The table lists this clonotype with a few counts. The genes are TRBV7-2 and TRBJ2-1, with 8 bases aligning to TRBD1. Germline lookup yields CDR1 SGHTA and CDR2 FQGNSA. The CDR3 loop spans 15 amino acids. Trimming at V came to 5 bases and at J to 4 bases, leaving 7 bases not matched to a gene. CDR3 in amino acids: CASSRSGQGYNEQFF. The CDR3 DNA reads as TGTGCCAGCAGCCGCAGCGGACAGGGTTACAATGAGCAGTTCTTC.

V and J are TRBV2 and TRBJ2-7; 13 positions match TRBD2. The CDR3 runs to 18 residues. V shed 0 bases, J shed 0 bases, and the junction held 5 bases outside the gene matches. From germline, CDR1 is SNHLY and CDR2 FYNNEI. The CDR3 sequence is CASSEALGTSGASYEQYF. The CDR3 region has the DNA TGTGCCAGCAGTGAAGCGCTGGGGACTAGCGGGGCCTCCTACGAGCAGTACTTC.

This clonotype was counted between two and nine times. The chain has TRBV6-2 or TRBV6-3 and TRBJ1-1; the D is unclear. Trimming left V 5 bases short and J 1 base short, with 8 bases between. The CDR3 loop spans 13 amino acids. Germline V gene data show CDR1 as MNHEY and CDR2 as SVGEGT. CDR3 DNA sequence: TGTGCCAGCAGTGCCGGGTGGAACACTGAAGCTTTCTTT. Its translation is CASSAGWNTEAFF.

This clonotype has a count of ten or more. The rearrangement joins TRBV7-9 to TRBJ1-5; the match to TRBD1 covers 8 bases. The CDR3 totals 14 residues. Germline V gene sequence: CDR1 SEHNR, CDR2 FQNEAQ (reference sequence). The V gene end was trimmed by 5 bases and the J gene end by 5 bases; junction bases not matched to a gene: 5. The CDR3 here is CASSDGTGHQPQHF. The CDR3 DNA is TGTGCCAGCAGCGACGGGACAGGCCATCAGCCCCAGCATTTT.

V and J are TRBV19 and TRBJ2-5; no reliable D call. Trimming stripped 3 bases from V and 11 bases from J, with 13 bases between. Germline CDR1 LNHDA, CDR2 SQIVND (reference sequence). The CDR3 sequence is 12 residues long. The CDR3 DNA is TGTGCCAGTAGTATGGAATCCGCCGTGCAGTACTTC. Amino acids: CASSMESAVQYF.

There are many counts of this clonotype. The J gene is TRBJ2-1, the V gene TRBV12-3 or TRBV12-4, with D unclear. V was pared by 6 bases and J by 0 bases, with 6 bases between. The CDR3 has 13 amino acids. The CDR3 DNA reads TGTGCCAGCAGGGAGAGCTCCTACAATGAGCAGTTCTTC. Translation: CASRESSYNEQFF.

The genes are TRBV29-1 and TRBJ1-3; no firm D call. The CDR3 sequence is 11 residues long. With 0 bases removed from V and 10 bases from J, the gap between germline ends came to 7 bases. Germline V gene data show CDR1 as SQVTM and CDR2 as ANQGSEA. The CDR3 DNA reads TGCAGCGTTGAAGATTCGAGGACCATATATTTT. It yields the protein CSVEDSRTIYF.

This clonotype has only a few counts. The rearrangement links TRBV7-9 to TRBJ1-4, with D tentatively TRBD1 (5 bases). Germline V gene sequence: CDR1 SEHNR, CDR2 FQNEAQ (reference sequence). Trimming took 5 bases from V and 7 from J, leaving 14 bases between them. This CDR3 spans 14 amino acids. The DNA of the CDR3 is TGTGCCAGCAGCCCAGGGACTCAGAGTGAAAAACTGTTTTTT. Amino acids: CASSPGTQSEKLFF.

This clonotype came up a few times. The V gene is TRBV15, the J gene TRBJ2-7, with TRBD2 identical over 12 bases. This CDR3 has 17 residues. J gave up 0 bases and V 0 bases, and 3 bases lay outside the gene matches. From germline, CDR1 is LNHNV and CDR2 YYDKDF (reference sequence). The CDR3 protein is CATSREATSGSSYEQYF. The CDR3 coding sequence is TGTGCCACCAGCAGAGAGGCGACTAGCGGGAGCTCCTACGAGCAGTACTTC.

J is TRBJ2-7 and V is TRBV4-1, with D maybe TRBD1 (5 bases). V gave up 4 bases and J gave up 3 bases, with 16 bases separating them. The CDR3 runs to 15 residues. Germline V gives CDR1 MGHRA, CDR2 YSYEKL. CDR3 in DNA: TGCGCCAGCAGCCCCGGTTCAGGGTGGGGCTACGAGCAGTACTTC. This translates into CASSPGSGWGYEQYF.

This clonotype was seen only a few times. The rearrangement links TRBV19 to TRBJ1-5; D is possibly TRBD1 (5 bases). From germline, CDR1 is LNHDA and CDR2 SQIVND (reference sequence). The V and J ends lost 6 bases and 3 bases respectively, with 15 bases between them. The CDR3 contains 15 residues. Here the CDR3 DNA reads TGTGCCAGTAGGGACGGGGGGAGAATCAATCAGCCCCAGCATTTT. Residues: CASRDGGRINQPQHF.

The genes are TRBV10-3 and TRBJ2-7, with a tentative D call TRBD1 (6 bases). V lost 6 bases, J lost 1 base, and 10 bases lay in between. The CDR3 totals 13 residues. Germline V gene data show CDR1 as ENHRY and CDR2 as SYGVKD. The CDR3 sequence is CAISRTESYEQYF. DNA for the CDR3: TGTGCCATCAGCCGGACAGAGTCCTACGAGCAGTACTTC.

The genes are TRBV20-1 and TRBJ2-7, with 11 bases identical to TRBD2. Germline values: CDR1 DFQATT, CDR2 SNEGSKA (reference sequence). This CDR3 comprises 15 residues. J was trimmed by 3 bases and V by 2 bases; bases with no gene match: 6. The CDR3 protein is CSARLLAGGIYEQYF. CDR3 DNA sequence: TGCAGTGCTAGACTCCTAGCGGGGGGTATCTACGAGCAGTACTTC.

This clonotype was detected many times. This sequence joins TRBV7-2 and TRBJ1-5; D is unresolved. Trimming cost V 5 bases and J 6 bases, with 11 bases left between them. The CDR3 runs 13 residues. In germline, CDR1 is SGHTA, CDR2 FQGNSA. The CDR3 loop reads CASSPGPGQPQHF. Written as DNA, the CDR3 is TGTGCCAGCAGCCCCGGGCCGGGTCAGCCCCAGCATTTT.

V gene TRBV3-1 combines with J gene TRBJ2-1; possible D gene TRBD2, 7 bases. The germline V gene encodes CDR1 LGHDT and CDR2 YNNKEL (reference sequence). There are 15 residues in the CDR3. V was trimmed by 2 bases and J by 8 bases, leaving 16 bases between them. CDR3 sequence reads: CASSQRGASSDEQFF. The DNA of the CDR3 is TGTGCCAGCAGCCAACGGGGGGCTAGTAGCGATGAGCAGTTCTTC.

This rearrangement joins TRBV4-1 to TRBJ2-7, with 7 bases aligning to TRBD1. This CDR3 comprises 14 residues. From germline, CDR1 is MGHRA and CDR2 YSYEKL. After removal of 1 base from V and 1 base from J, the junction contained 1 base not matched to a gene. The CDR3 region is CASSQGQGSYEQYF. The CDR3 DNA follows: TGCGCCAGCAGCCAAGGACAGGGTTCCTACGAGCAGTACTTC.

This chain joins TRBV29-1 and TRBJ1-1; D gene ambiguous. CDR3 size: 12 residues. Between the trimmed V and J ends, which lost 7 bases and 0 bases, there was a span of 9 bases. Germline V gene sequence: CDR1 SQVTM, CDR2 ANQGSEA. This chain's CDR3 is CSGGQVNTEAFF. CDR3 in DNA: TGCAGCGGTGGGCAGGTGAACACTGAAGCTTTCTTT.

The sample holds a few counts of this clonotype. The V and J genes are TRBV6-2 or TRBV6-3 and TRBJ1-5; no reliable D call. Germline CDR1 reads MNHEY; CDR2 reads SVGEGT. Trimming shortened V by 6 bases and J by 9 bases, and 12 bases separated the two germline ends. The CDR3 is 12 amino acids. CDR3 DNA sequence: TGTGCCAGCAGCCCTCAAGGGAGGCCCCAGCATTTT. Translation gives CASSPQGRPQHF.

This clonotype has more than one count but fewer than ten. The chain is built from TRBV27 and TRBJ2-2; tentatively, D is TRBD1 (5 bases). Germline V CDR1 and CDR2: MNHEY, SMNVEV (reference sequence). The V end lost 6 bases, the J end lost 1 base, and 15 bases lay between the germline ends. There are 16 residues in the CDR3. The CDR3 here is CASRLKGILNTGELFF. CDR3 coding DNA: TGTGCCAGCAGATTAAAGGGGATATTGAACACCGGGGAGCTGTTTTTT.

In its sample, this clonotype was seen a few times. This sequence joins TRBV7-8 and TRBJ2-5; TRBD2 matches at 8 bases. J was trimmed by 9 bases and V by 4 bases; bases with no gene match: 16. The length of the CDR3 is 16 residues. CDR1 and CDR2 (germline): SGHVS, FQNEAQ. The chain's CDR3 is CASSYTSGTRGWAQYF. In nucleotides, the CDR3 is TGTGCCAGCAGCTACACTAGCGGCACTAGAGGGTGGGCCCAGTACTTC.

This clonotype appeared many times. This rearrangement joins TRBV7-2 to TRBJ2-7; 8 bases are shared with TRBD2. CDR1 is SGHTA and CDR2 is FQGNSA in the germline V gene. V was pared by 3 bases and J by 0 bases, with 7 bases of the junction left unmatched. CDR3 length equals 16 residues. This CDR3 reads CASSFLETSVSYEQYF. The DNA of the CDR3 is TGTGCCAGCAGCTTCCTAGAGACTAGCGTCTCCTACGAGCAGTACTTC. The full variable domain, in which reference TRBV7-2 and TRBJ2-7 provide the parts outside the CDR3, is GAGVSQSPSNKVTEKGKDVELRCDPISGHTALYWYRQSLGQGLEFLIYFQGNSAPDKSGLPSDRFSAERTGGSVSTLTIQRTQQEDSAVYLCASSFLETSVSYEQYFGPGTRLTVT.

This chain connects TRBV7-2 to TRBJ2-5; 9 nucleotides align to TRBD2. The CDR3 sequence is 22 residues long. Per the germline V gene, CDR1 is SGHTA and CDR2 is FQGNSA. After removal of 1 base from V and 0 bases from J, the junction contained 21 bases not matched to a gene. In DNA, the CDR3 is TGTGCCAGCAGCTTAGTCTACCGCCTGGCGGGAGGGAAATGGGGGTACCAAGAGACCCAGTACTTC. The encoded protein is CASSLVYRLAGGKWGYQETQYF.

This clonotype appeared a few times. This rearrangement joins TRBV12-3 or TRBV12-4 to TRBJ1-5; a weak D match, TRBD1 (5 bases). Trimming took 2 bases from V and 6 from J, leaving 11 bases between them. The CDR3 runs 14 residues. The CDR3 here is CASSLNQGGQPQHF. The CDR3 DNA follows: TGTGCCAGCAGTTTAAACCAGGGAGGTCAGCCCCAGCATTTT.